These T cell receptor beta chains were read from a single sample in a study of blood T cell repertoires in COVID-19. This table comes from immunoSEQ multiplex PCR, and its TCRdb copy is limited to in-frame clones, with some not included. Of 200,000 to 300,000 clones in the sample, roughly nine tenths are singletons; the top ten hold 7.2%. The sample was peripheral blood. Receptors were obtained from a man aged 60 to 69 who had recovered from COVID-19. Each CDR3 is given with its conserved first and last residue. The order of the fields is clone size, D gene, J gene, V gene, CDR3 DNA, CDR3 protein. A D gene is named only where the DNA matches it firmly. Some rows have no size entry. The others give once, few or many, or a class for an expanded clone.

abundance: NA; d_gene: TRBD1; j_gene: TRBJ2-4; v_gene: TRBV24-1; CDR3nt: TGTGCCACCAGTGCCAGGGGGTCAGGAAACATTCAGTACTTC; CDR3aa: CATSARGSGNIQYF
abundance: once; d_gene: NA; j_gene: TRBJ1-2; v_gene: TRBV6-5; CDR3nt: TGTGCCAGCAAAAACAGGGAAAGGGATGGCTACACCTTC; CDR3aa: CASKNRERDGYTF
abundance: few; d_gene: NA; j_gene: TRBJ1-4; v_gene: TRBV28; CDR3nt: TGTGCCAGCAATACAGGGTCTAATGAAAAACTGTTTTTT; CDR3aa: CASNTGSNEKLFF
abundance: NA; d_gene: NA; j_gene: TRBJ2-5; v_gene: TRBV25-1; CDR3nt: TGTGCCAGCAGTGAACCCCTAGGGGCCAGGGAGACCCAGTACTTC; CDR3aa: CASSEPLGARETQYF
abundance: NA; d_gene: NA; j_gene: TRBJ2-7; v_gene: TRBV6-5; CDR3nt: TGTGCCAGCAAGAGAGGGCGTTACGAGCAGTACTTC; CDR3aa: CASKRGRYEQYF
abundance: NA; d_gene: NA; j_gene: TRBJ2-5; v_gene: TRBV24-1; CDR3nt: TGTGCCACCAGTGACGGGATACCTCAAGAGACCCAGTACTTC; CDR3aa: CATSDGIPQETQYF
abundance: NA; d_gene: NA; j_gene: TRBJ2-1; v_gene: TRBV3-1/TRBV3-2; CDR3nt: TGTGCCAGCAGCCAAGTTCCAGGCAGAAACAATGAGCAGTTCTTC; CDR3aa: CASSQVPGRNNEQFF
abundance: NA; d_gene: TRBD2; j_gene: TRBJ2-1; v_gene: TRBV2; CDR3nt: TGTGCCAGCAGAGGACTAGCGGGGGGGGACTTTAAGCAGTTCTTC; CDR3aa: CASRGLAGGDFKQFF
abundance: NA; d_gene: NA; j_gene: TRBJ1-6; v_gene: TRBV2; CDR3nt: TGTGCCAGCAGTGAGAGACGGAGGAGCTCCTATAATTCACCCCTCCACTTT; CDR3aa: CASSERRRSSYNSPLHF
abundance: NA; d_gene: NA; j_gene: TRBJ1-1; v_gene: TRBV10-1; CDR3nt: TGCGCCAGCAGAAAAGACAGCTTCGATTTGAACACTGAAGCTTTCTTT; CDR3aa: CASRKDSFDLNTEAFF
abundance: NA; d_gene: NA; j_gene: TRBJ2-2; v_gene: TRBV9; CDR3nt: TGTGCCAGCAGCGTAGCAGGGGCGGGCACCGGGGAGCTGTTTTTT; CDR3aa: CASSVAGAGTGELFF
abundance: NA; d_gene: TRBD2; j_gene: TRBJ2-3; v_gene: TRBV20-1; CDR3nt: TGCAGTGCTAGTAGCGGGGCGTACACAGATACGCAGTATTTT; CDR3aa: CSASSGAYTDTQYF
abundance: NA; d_gene: TRBD2; j_gene: TRBJ2-5; v_gene: TRBV10-2; CDR3nt: TGCGCCAGCAGATCTAGCGGGCCCCAGACCCAGTACTTC; CDR3aa: CASRSSGPQTQYF
abundance: NA; d_gene: TRBD1; j_gene: TRBJ1-1; v_gene: TRBV5-5; CDR3nt: TGTGCCAGCAGGTGGACAGGGGTAACTGAAGCTTTCTTT; CDR3aa: CASRWTGVTEAFF
abundance: NA; d_gene: TRBD2; j_gene: TRBJ2-1; v_gene: TRBV18; CDR3nt: TGTGCCAGCTCACCGTCCGGCGGGGCGGGGGGCTCCTACAATGAGCAGTTCTTC; CDR3aa: CASSPSGGAGGSYNEQFF
abundance: NA; d_gene: TRBD2; j_gene: TRBJ2-7; v_gene: TRBV3-1/TRBV3-2; CDR3nt: TGTGCCAGCAGCCAAGGGTTAGCGGGGCGGTCCTACGAGCAGTACTTC; CDR3aa: CASSQGLAGRSYEQYF
abundance: NA; d_gene: NA; j_gene: TRBJ1-2; v_gene: TRBV6-5; CDR3nt: TGTGCCAGCAGACTGGGACACCCGAACTATGGCTACACCTTC; CDR3aa: CASRLGHPNYGYTF
abundance: NA; d_gene: NA; j_gene: TRBJ2-7; v_gene: TRBV5-1; CDR3nt: TGCGCCAGCAGCTTGGACGAGGGGAGGAGGGTCCACGAGCAGTACTTC; CDR3aa: CASSLDEGRRVHEQYF
abundance: NA; d_gene: NA; j_gene: TRBJ1-1; v_gene: TRBV28; CDR3nt: TGTGCCAGCAGGCCGGGTTCCGTGAACACTGAAGCTTTCTTT; CDR3aa: CASRPGSVNTEAFF
abundance: NA; d_gene: NA; j_gene: TRBJ1-2; v_gene: TRBV20-1; CDR3nt: TGCAGTGCTAGCGGGAACTATGGCTACACCTTC; CDR3aa: CSASGNYGYTF
abundance: NA; d_gene: NA; j_gene: TRBJ1-4; v_gene: TRBV5-4; CDR3nt: TGTGCCAGCAGCTCAAACGTAGATCTTAATGAAAAACTGTTTTTT; CDR3aa: CASSSNVDLNEKLFF
abundance: NA; d_gene: NA; j_gene: TRBJ1-4; v_gene: TRBV6-1; CDR3nt: TGTGCCAGCAGTGAAGGAGTAGGGGTGGAAAAACTGTTTTTT; CDR3aa: CASSEGVGVEKLFF
abundance: NA; d_gene: NA; j_gene: TRBJ2-7; v_gene: TRBV19; CDR3nt: TGTGCCAGTAGTGCCCTGTTTTCCAGCGAGCAGTACTTC; CDR3aa: CASSALFSSEQYF
abundance: NA; d_gene: TRBD1; j_gene: TRBJ2-7; v_gene: TRBV6-4; CDR3nt: TGTGCCAGCAGCTCGGGACAGGGCTACGAGCAGTACTTC; CDR3aa: CASSSGQGYEQYF
abundance: NA; d_gene: NA; j_gene: TRBJ1-1; v_gene: TRBV6-5; CDR3nt: TGTGCCAGCAGTTACGGGGAGGGGAGGGGCACTGAAGCTTTCTTT; CDR3aa: CASSYGEGRGTEAFF
abundance: few; d_gene: NA; j_gene: TRBJ2-1; v_gene: TRBV24-1; CDR3nt: TGTGCCACCAGTGACCAGGGCCCAGGGGAGTTCTTC; CDR3aa: CATSDQGPGEFF
abundance: few; d_gene: NA; j_gene: TRBJ1-3; v_gene: TRBV7-9; CDR3nt: TGTGCCAGCAGCTTAGTCGCAAGGACTTCTGGAAACACCATATATTTT; CDR3aa: CASSLVARTSGNTIYF
abundance: NA; d_gene: NA; j_gene: TRBJ1-3; v_gene: TRBV5-6; CDR3nt: TGTGCCAGCAGACCGCCTAGGGGGACCGGAAACACCATATATTTT; CDR3aa: CASRPPRGTGNTIYF
abundance: NA; d_gene: TRBD1; j_gene: TRBJ1-4; v_gene: TRBV2; CDR3nt: TGTGCCAGCCTACGGGACAGACCAACTAATGAAAAACTGTTTTTT; CDR3aa: CASLRDRPTNEKLFF
abundance: NA; d_gene: TRBD1; j_gene: TRBJ1-1; v_gene: TRBV15; CDR3nt: TGTGCCACCAGCAGAGGCGGGGCAATCCAGGGGGCAACTGAAGCTTTCTTT; CDR3aa: CATSRGGAIQGATEAFF
abundance: NA; d_gene: NA; j_gene: TRBJ1-2; v_gene: TRBV30; CDR3nt: TGTGCCTCGGGACAATTGTTCTTTGGCTACACCTTC; CDR3aa: CASGQLFFGYTF
abundance: few; d_gene: TRBD1; j_gene: TRBJ1-2; v_gene: TRBV7-9; CDR3nt: TGTGCCAGCAGCTTTTCTGACAGGGGGAGCGGCTACACCTTC; CDR3aa: CASSFSDRGSGYTF
abundance: NA; d_gene: TRBD2; j_gene: TRBJ2-2; v_gene: TRBV2; CDR3nt: TGTGCCAGCAGCCGGACTAGCGGGGGGGGCTCCGCCGGGGAGCTGTTTTTT; CDR3aa: CASSRTSGGGSAGELFF
abundance: NA; d_gene: NA; j_gene: TRBJ1-3; v_gene: TRBV6-6; CDR3nt: TGTGCCAGCAGTCCTGTCGGGGGGCCTGGAAACACCATATATTTT; CDR3aa: CASSPVGGPGNTIYF
abundance: NA; d_gene: TRBD2; j_gene: TRBJ2-3; v_gene: TRBV12-5; CDR3nt: TGTGCTAGTGGTTTGGTCTCAACTAGCGGGGGCCTCACAGATACGCAGTATTTT; CDR3aa: CASGLVSTSGGLTDTQYF
abundance: NA; d_gene: NA; j_gene: TRBJ2-1; v_gene: TRBV9; CDR3nt: TGTGCCAGCAGCGTAGGGGTGGGGGCTTACAATGAGCAGTTCTTC; CDR3aa: CASSVGVGAYNEQFF
abundance: NA; d_gene: TRBD1; j_gene: TRBJ1-6; v_gene: TRBV3-1/TRBV3-2; CDR3nt: TGTGCCAGCCGGGACAGGGAGAATTCACCCCTCCACTTT; CDR3aa: CASRDRENSPLHF
abundance: NA; d_gene: TRBD1; j_gene: TRBJ2-7; v_gene: TRBV19; CDR3nt: TGTGCCAGTAGTCATGACAGGGGCTACGAGCAGTACTTC; CDR3aa: CASSHDRGYEQYF
abundance: NA; d_gene: NA; j_gene: TRBJ1-5; v_gene: TRBV6-5; CDR3nt: TGTGCCAGCAGTTTGGACAGTTTGGACAATCAGCCCCAGCATTTT; CDR3aa: CASSLDSLDNQPQHF
abundance: few; d_gene: TRBD1; j_gene: TRBJ2-2; v_gene: TRBV7-9; CDR3nt: TGTGCCAGCAGCCTGAGGGACAGGGGGAACGGGGAGCTGTTTTTT; CDR3aa: CASSLRDRGNGELFF